This TCR beta chain was found in a study of human T cells and chemical hapten exposure. Study background: Small discrepancies in pooled library volume mainly accounted for the varying TCR yields per sample. Notes on the study in general: TCRs above 1 in 1000 frequency stayed constant with DPC sensitization.

Library construction involved attaching unique molecular identifiers to individual cDNA molecules, which allowed quantitative, reproducible TCR counting. Per the authors' pipeline: Sample-level TCR yields exhibited a median of around 90,000, with a range of roughly 23,224 to 700,000. MiXCR was run by TCRdb on the RACE reads, yielding one entry per CDR3 protein. The V and J calls follow TCRdb's processing rather than the paper's. The sample holds about 34,000 distinct CDR3 sequences, 5.5% seen once. As for time point: healthy volunteer bleed at 6 weeks. The authors' total RNA extraction used unfractionated whole blood. This CDR3 comprises 15 residues. CDR1 is MDHEN and CDR2 is SYDVKM in the germline V gene. V shed 2 bases and J 4 bases; nucleotides not matched to a gene: 5. This clonotype was detected ten times or more. Its target is not known.

Material: whole blood. This sequence was found in a human donor in good health. Some clones in this sample may be carry-over from other donors' samples. This chain uses TRBV28 with TRBJ2-5; 9 positions match TRBD2. The CDR3 DNA reads TGTGCCAGCAGTTTAAGAGGTAGCGGGGGAGAGACCCAGTACTTC. It translates to CASSLRGSGGETQYF.